This is a list of T cell receptor beta chains from one sample in a study of T cell repertoires in cytomegalovirus infection. A single record per CDR3 protein comes from TCRdb applying MiXCR to the reads. This sample has 150,000 to 200,000 distinct CDR3 sequences, with under 30% found just once. The sample was PBMCs. Receptor source: a human donor in good health (CMV status not recorded). Some clones in this sample may be carry-over from other donors' samples. The CDR3 runs from the conserved cysteine through the conserved F or W. D genes are given only for firm matches. A clone size is listed for some rows: how often the clone was seen (once, few, many), or a class if it is expanded.

D gene	V gene	clone size	J gene	CDR3 DNA	CDR3 protein
TRBD1	TRBV7-2	many	TRBJ1-5	TGTGCCAGCTCCTTCGGGACAGGGGCGTTATATAGCAATCAGCCCCAGCATTTT	CASSFGTGALYSNQPQHF
TRBD2	TRBV7-2	few	TRBJ2-2	TGTGCCAGCAGCTCCCGGACTAGCGGGGGGAGCGGGGAGCTGTTTTTT	CASSSRTSGGSGELFF
TRBD1	TRBV6-5	few	TRBJ1-2	TGTGCCAGCAGTTACGGACAGGTCTATGGCTACACCTTC	CASSYGQVYGYTF
.	TRBV7-2	.	TRBJ2-7	TGTGCCAGCAGATCAAAGGGGCCGGCGGGCGAGCAGTACTTC	CASRSKGPAGEQYF
TRBD2	TRBV7-2	many	TRBJ2-1	TGTGCCAGCAGCTCGAGGGGGACTAGCGGGGGCTGGGAGCAGTTCTTC	CASSSRGTSGGWEQFF
TRBD2	TRBV12-3/TRBV12-4	.	TRBJ2-1	TGTGCCAGCAGTTTCTCCCGGGGGGGGAAGAATGAGCAGTTCTTC	CASSFSRGGKNEQFF
.	TRBV12-5	once	TRBJ1-6	TGTGCTAGTGGACCAGGGGAGATCGCCTATAATTCACCCCTCCACTTT	CASGPGEIAYNSPLHF
.	TRBV2	few	TRBJ1-1	TGTGCCAGTGAGCGGGCTTCGAACACTGAAGCTTTCTTT	CASERASNTEAFF
TRBD1	TRBV6-6	.	TRBJ1-1	TGTGCCAGCAGTGACAGGGCCTTGAACACTGAAGCTTTCTTT	CASSDRALNTEAFF
.	TRBV7-8	many	TRBJ2-3	TGTGCCAGCAGCTTATCCCTCGGGGGAGACCCCACAGATACGCAGTATTTT	CASSLSLGGDPTDTQYF
TRBD1	TRBV6-2/TRBV6-3	.	TRBJ1-1	TGTGCCAGCGACAGGGACATGAACACTGAAGCTTTCTTT	CASDRDMNTEAFF
.	TRBV7-8	many	TRBJ1-1	TGTGCCAGCAGCCCCGGCGGGGGGCCTTCGTGGGACACTGAAGCTTTCTTT	CASSPGGGPSWDTEAFF
TRBD1	TRBV7-2	few	TRBJ2-1	TGTGCCAGCACCCAGAGGGGGCTAGGTGAGCAGTTCTTC	CASTQRGLGEQFF
TRBD1	TRBV7-6	few	TRBJ1-4	TGTGCCAGCAGCCGCTTCGGGACAGGGTCAACTAATGAAAAACTGTTTTTT	CASSRFGTGSTNEKLFF
.	TRBV5-1	few	TRBJ1-1	TGCGCCAGCAGCTTGGAAGTGACAGCAGAAAGAGCTTTCTTT	CASSLEVTAERAFF
.	TRBV2	.	TRBJ1-5	TGTGCCAGCAGTGAAGGTGGAGGGCGCAATCAGCCCCAGCATTTT	CASSEGGGRNQPQHF
TRBD1	TRBV12-3/TRBV12-4	few	TRBJ1-2	TGTGCCAGCAGTCCGGGGACAGACTATGGCTACACCTTC	CASSPGTDYGYTF
.	TRBV11-3	few	TRBJ1-3	TGTGCCAGCAGCCCGAACGGAAACACCATATATTTT	CASSPNGNTIYF
.	TRBV7-8	.	TRBJ1-2	TGTGCCAGCAGCTTAGAAGGAACGCAACTCTATGGCTACACCTTC	CASSLEGTQLYGYTF
.	TRBV7-6	.	TRBJ2-6	TGTGCCAGCACCGGACAGAGCTCTGGGGCCAACGTCCTGACTTTC	CASTGQSSGANVLTF
TRBD1	TRBV4-3	.	TRBJ1-1	TGCGCCAGCAGCCCCTGGACAGGGTCCACTGAAGCTTTCTTT	CASSPWTGSTEAFF